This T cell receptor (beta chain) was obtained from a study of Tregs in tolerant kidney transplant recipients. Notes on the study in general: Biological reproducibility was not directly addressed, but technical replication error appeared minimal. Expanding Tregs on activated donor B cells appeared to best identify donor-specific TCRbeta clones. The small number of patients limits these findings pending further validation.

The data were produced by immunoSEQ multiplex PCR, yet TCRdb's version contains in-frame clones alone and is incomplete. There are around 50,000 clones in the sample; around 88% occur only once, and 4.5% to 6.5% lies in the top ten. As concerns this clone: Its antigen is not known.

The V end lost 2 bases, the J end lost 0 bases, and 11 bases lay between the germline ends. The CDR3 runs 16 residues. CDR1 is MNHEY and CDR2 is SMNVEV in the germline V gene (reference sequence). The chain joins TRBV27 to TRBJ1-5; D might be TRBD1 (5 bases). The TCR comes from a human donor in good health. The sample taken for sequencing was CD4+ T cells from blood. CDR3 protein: CASSLRTPYSNQPQHF. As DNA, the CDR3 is TGTGCCAGCAGTTTACGGACACCTTATAGCAATCAGCCCCAGCATTTT.